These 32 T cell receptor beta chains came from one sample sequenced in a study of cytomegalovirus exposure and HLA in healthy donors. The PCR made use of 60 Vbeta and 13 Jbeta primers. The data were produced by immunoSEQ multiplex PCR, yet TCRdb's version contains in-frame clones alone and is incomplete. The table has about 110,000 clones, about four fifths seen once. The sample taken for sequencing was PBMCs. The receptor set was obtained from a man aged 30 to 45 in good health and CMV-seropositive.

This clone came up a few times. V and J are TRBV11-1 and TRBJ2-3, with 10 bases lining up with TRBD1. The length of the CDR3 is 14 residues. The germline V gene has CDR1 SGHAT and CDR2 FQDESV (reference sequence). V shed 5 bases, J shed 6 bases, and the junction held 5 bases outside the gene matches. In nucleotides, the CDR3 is TGTGCCAGCAGCCTCCCGGGACAGGGGGATACGCAGTATTTT. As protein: CASSLPGQGDTQYF.

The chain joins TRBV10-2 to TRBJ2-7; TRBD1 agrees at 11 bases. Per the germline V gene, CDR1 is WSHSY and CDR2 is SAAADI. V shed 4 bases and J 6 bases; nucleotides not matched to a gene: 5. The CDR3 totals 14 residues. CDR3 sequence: CASSGTGGVSEQYF. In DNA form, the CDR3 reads TGCGCCAGCAGTGGGACAGGGGGCGTAAGCGAGCAGTACTTC.

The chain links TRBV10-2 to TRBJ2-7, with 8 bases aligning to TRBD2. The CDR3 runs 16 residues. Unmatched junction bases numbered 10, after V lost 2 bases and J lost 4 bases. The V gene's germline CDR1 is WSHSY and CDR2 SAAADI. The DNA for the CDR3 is TGCGCCAGCAGTGAGCCGGGGGGGGTTAAGCTTTACGAGCAGTACTTC. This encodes CASSEPGGVKLYEQYF.

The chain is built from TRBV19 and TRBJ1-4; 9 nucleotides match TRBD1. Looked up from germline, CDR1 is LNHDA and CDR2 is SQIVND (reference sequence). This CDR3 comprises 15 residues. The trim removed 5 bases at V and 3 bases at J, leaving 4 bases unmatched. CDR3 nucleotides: TGTGCCAGTAGTTCTCGACAGGGGGCTAATGAAAAACTGTTTTTT. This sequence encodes CASSSRQGANEKLFF.

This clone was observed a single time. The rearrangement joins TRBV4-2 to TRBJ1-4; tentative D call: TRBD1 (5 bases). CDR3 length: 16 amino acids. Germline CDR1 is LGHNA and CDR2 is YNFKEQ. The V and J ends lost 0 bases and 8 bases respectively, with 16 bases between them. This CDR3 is CASSQDHGDGGEKLFF. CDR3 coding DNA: TGTGCCAGCAGCCAAGATCACGGTGATGGGGGGGAAAAACTGTTTTTT.

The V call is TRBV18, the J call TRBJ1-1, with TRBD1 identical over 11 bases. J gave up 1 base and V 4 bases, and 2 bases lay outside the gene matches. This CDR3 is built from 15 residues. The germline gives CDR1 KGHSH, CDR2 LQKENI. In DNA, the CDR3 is TGTGCCAGCTCACGGACAGGGGGCGGGAACACTGAAGCTTTCTTT. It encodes CASSRTGGGNTEAFF.

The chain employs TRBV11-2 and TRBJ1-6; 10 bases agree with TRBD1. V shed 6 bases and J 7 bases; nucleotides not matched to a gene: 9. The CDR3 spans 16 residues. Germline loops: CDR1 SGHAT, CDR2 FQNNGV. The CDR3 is CASRMTGGEWNSPLHF. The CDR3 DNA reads TGTGCCAGCAGGATGACAGGGGGCGAATGGAATTCACCCCTCCACTTT.

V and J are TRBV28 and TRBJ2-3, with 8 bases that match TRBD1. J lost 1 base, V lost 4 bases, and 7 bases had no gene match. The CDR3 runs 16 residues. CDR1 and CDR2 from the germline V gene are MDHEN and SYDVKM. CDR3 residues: CASSSDREVGTDTQYF. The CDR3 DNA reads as TGTGCCAGCAGTTCGGACAGGGAGGTGGGCACAGATACGCAGTATTTT.

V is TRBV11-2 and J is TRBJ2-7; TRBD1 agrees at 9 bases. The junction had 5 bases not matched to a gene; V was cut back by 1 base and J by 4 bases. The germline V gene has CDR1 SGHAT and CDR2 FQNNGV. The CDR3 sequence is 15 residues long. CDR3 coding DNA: TGTGCCAGCAGCTTAGGGGGACAGGGAAATTACGAGCAGTACTTC. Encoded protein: CASSLGGQGNYEQYF.

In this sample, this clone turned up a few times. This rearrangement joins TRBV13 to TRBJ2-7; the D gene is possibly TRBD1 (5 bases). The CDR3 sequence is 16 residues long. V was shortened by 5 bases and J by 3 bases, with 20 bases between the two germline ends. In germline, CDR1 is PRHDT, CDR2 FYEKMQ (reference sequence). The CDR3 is CASSPRQSRIFYEQYF. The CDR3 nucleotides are TGTGCCAGCAGCCCCCGACAGTCCCGTATCTTCTACGAGCAGTACTTC.

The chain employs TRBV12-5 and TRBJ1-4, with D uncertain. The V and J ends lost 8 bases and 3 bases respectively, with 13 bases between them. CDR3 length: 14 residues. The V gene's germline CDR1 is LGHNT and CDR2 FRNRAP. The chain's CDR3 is CASREWESNEKLFF. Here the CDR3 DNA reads TGTGCTAGTCGTGAGTGGGAGTCTAATGAAAAACTGTTTTTT.

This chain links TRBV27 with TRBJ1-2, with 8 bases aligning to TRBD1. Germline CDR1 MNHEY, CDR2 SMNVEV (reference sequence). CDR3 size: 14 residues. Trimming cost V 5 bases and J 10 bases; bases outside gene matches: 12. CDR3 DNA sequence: TGTGCCAGCAGTCCCCGGACAGGGCTGGAGGTCTACACCTTC. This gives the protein CASSPRTGLEVYTF.

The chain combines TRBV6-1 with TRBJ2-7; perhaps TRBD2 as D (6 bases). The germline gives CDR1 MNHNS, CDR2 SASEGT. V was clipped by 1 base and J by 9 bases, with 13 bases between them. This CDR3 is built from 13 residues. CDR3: CASSEGLGGMQYF. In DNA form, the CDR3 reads TGTGCCAGCAGTGAAGGTCTTGGGGGGATGCAGTACTTC.

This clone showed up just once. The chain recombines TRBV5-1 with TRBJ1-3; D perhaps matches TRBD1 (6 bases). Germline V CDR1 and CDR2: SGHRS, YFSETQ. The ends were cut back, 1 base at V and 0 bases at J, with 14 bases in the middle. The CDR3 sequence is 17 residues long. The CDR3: CASSLQLTGFSGNTIYF. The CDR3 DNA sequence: TGCGCCAGCAGCTTGCAGTTGACAGGCTTCTCTGGAAACACCATATATTTT.

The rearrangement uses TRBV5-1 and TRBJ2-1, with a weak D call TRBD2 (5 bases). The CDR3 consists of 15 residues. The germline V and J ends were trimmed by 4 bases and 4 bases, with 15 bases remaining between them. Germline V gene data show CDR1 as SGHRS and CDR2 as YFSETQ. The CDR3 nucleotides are TGCGCCAGCAGCACAGTGATGGGCGGGTACAATGAGCAGTTCTTC. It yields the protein CASSTVMGGYNEQFF.

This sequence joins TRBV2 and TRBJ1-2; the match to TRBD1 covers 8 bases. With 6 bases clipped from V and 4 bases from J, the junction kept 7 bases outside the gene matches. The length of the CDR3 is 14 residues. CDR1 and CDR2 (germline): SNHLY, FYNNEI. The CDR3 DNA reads TGTGCCAGCAGGCAACAACAGGGGGGCTATGGCTACACCTTC. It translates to CASRQQQGGYGYTF.

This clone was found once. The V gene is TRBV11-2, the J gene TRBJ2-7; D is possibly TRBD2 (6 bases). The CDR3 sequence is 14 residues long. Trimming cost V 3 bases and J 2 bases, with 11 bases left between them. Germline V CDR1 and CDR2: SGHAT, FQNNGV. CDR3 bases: TGTGCCAGCAGCTTCAGTGGCGGGACCTACGAGCAGTACGTC. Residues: CASSFSGGTYEQYV.

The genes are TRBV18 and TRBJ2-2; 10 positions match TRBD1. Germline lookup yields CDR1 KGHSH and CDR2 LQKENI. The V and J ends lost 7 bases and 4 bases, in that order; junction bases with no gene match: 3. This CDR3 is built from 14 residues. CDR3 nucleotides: TGTGCCAGCTTCTGGACAGGGGGCACCGGGGAGCTGTTTTTT. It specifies CASFWTGGTGELFF.

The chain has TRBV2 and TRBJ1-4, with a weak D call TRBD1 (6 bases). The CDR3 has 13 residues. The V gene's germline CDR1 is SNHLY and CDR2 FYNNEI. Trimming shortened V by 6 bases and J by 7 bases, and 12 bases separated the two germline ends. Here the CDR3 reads CASRQGLGEKLFF. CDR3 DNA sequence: TGTGCCAGCAGACAGGGCTTAGGTGAAAAACTGTTTTTT.

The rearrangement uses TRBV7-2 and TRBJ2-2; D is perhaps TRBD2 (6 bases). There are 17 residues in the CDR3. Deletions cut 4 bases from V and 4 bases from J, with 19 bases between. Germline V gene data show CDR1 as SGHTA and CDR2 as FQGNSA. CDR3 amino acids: CASSSIQELARTGELFF. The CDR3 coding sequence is TGTGCCAGCAGCTCAATCCAGGAGCTAGCGCGCACCGGGGAGCTGTTTTTT.

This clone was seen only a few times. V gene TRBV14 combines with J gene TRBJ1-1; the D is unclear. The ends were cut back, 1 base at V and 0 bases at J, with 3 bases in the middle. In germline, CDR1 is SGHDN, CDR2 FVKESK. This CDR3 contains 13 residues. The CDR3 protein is CASSQVMNTEAFF. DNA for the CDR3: TGTGCCAGCAGCCAAGTAATGAACACTGAAGCTTTCTTT.

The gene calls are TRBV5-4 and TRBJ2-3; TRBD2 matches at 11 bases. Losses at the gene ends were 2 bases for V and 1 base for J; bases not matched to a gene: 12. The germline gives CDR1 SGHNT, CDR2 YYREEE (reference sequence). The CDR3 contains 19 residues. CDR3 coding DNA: TGTGCCAGCAGCTTCGGTGGACTAGCGGGCTCCCTCCGCACAGATACGCAGTATTTT. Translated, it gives CASSFGGLAGSLRTDTQYF.

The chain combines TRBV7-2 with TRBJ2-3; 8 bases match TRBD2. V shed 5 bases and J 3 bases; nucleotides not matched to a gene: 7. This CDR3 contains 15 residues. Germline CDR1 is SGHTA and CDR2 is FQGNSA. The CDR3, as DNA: TGTGCCAGCAGCCCGGGACTAGGCAGGACAGATACGCAGTATTTT. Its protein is CASSPGLGRTDTQYF.

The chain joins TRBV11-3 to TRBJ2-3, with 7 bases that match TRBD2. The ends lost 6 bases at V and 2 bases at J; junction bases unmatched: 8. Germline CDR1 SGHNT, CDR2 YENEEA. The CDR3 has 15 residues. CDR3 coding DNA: TGTGCCAGCAGTTCCCGGGACTACTTCACAGATACGCAGTATTTT. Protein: CASSSRDYFTDTQYF. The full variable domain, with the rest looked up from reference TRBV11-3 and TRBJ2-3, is EAGVVQSPRYKIIEKKQPVAFWCNPISGHNTLYWYLQNLGQGPELLIRYENEEAVDDSQLPKDRFSAERLKGVDSTLKIQPAELGDSAVYLCASSSRDYFTDTQYFGPGTRLTVL.

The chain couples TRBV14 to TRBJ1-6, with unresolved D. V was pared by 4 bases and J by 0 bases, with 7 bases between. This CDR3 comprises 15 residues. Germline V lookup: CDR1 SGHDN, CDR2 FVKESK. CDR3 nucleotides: TGTGCCAGCAGCCCCCTTCGCTCCTATAATTCACCCCTCCACTTT. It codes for CASSPLRSYNSPLHF.

CDR3 amino acids: CAMGAGGKTEAFF. CDR3 DNA sequence: TGTGCCATGGGGGCAGGGGGGAAGACTGAAGCTTTCTTT. The rearrangement links TRBV5-4 to TRBJ1-1; 7 bases map to TRBD1. Trimming at V came to 9 bases and at J to 5 bases, leaving 10 bases not matched to a gene. This CDR3 is built from 13 residues. Germline V lookup: CDR1 SGHNT, CDR2 YYREEE (reference sequence).

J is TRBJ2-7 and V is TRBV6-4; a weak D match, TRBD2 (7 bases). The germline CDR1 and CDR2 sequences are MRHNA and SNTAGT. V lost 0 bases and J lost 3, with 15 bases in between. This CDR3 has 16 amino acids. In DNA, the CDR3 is TGTGCCAGCAGTGACTCCCCGGGGGGCTTGATCTACGAGCAGTACGTC. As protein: CASSDSPGGLIYEQYV.

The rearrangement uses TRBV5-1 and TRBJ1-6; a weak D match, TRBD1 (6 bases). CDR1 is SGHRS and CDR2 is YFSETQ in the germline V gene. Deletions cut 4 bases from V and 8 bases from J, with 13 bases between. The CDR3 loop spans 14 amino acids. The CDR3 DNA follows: TGCGCCAGCAGCACAGGGTATGTCGATTCACCCCTCCACTTT. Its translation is CASSTGYVDSPLHF.

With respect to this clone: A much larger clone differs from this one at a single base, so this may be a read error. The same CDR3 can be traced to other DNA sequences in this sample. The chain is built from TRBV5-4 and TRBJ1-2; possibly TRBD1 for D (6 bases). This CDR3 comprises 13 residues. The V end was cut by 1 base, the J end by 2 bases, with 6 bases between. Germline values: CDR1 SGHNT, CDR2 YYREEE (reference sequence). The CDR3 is CASSLQGNYGYTF. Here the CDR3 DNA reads TGTGCCAGCAGCTTGCAGGGGAACTATGGCTACACCTTC.

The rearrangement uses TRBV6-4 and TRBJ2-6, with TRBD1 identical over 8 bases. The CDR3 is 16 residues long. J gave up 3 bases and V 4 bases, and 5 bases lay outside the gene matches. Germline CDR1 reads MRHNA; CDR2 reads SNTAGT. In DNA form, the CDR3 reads TGTGCCAGCAGTGGGCCAGGGGGCTTTGGGGCCAACGTCCTGACTTTC. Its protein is CASSGPGGFGANVLTF.

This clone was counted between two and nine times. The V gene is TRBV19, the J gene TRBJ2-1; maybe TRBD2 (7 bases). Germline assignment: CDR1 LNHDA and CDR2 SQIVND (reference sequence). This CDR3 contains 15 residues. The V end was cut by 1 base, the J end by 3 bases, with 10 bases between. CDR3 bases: TGTGCCAGTAGTATAGTAGGGGGGGGCTACAATGAGCAGTTCTTC. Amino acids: CASSIVGGGYNEQFF.

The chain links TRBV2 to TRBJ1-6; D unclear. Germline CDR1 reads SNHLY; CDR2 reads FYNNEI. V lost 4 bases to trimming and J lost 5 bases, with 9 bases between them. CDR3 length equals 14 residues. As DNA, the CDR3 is TGTGCCAGCAGTGTGGTGCGGCATAATTCACCCCTCCACTTT. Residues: CASSVVRHNSPLHF.